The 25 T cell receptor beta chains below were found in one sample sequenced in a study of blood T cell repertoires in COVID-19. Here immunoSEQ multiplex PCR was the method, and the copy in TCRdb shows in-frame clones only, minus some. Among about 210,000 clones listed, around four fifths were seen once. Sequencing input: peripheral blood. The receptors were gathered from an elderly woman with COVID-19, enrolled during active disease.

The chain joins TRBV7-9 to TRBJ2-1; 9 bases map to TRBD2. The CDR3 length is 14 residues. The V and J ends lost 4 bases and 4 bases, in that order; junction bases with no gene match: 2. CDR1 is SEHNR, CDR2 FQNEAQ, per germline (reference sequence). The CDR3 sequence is CASSWTSEYNEQFF. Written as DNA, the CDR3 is TGTGCCAGCAGCTGGACTAGCGAATACAATGAGCAGTTCTTC.

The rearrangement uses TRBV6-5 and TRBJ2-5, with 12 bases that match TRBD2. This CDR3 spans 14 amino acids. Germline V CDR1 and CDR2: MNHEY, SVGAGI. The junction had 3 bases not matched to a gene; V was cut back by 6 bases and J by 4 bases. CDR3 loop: CASRLAGGSETQYF. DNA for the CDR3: TGTGCCAGCAGACTAGCGGGGGGTTCAGAGACCCAGTACTTC.

For the CDR3, the DNA is TGCGCCAGCAGCCAAGAAATCGGTGAGCAGTTCTTC. The encoded protein is CASSQEIGEQFF. V gene TRBV4-1 combines with J gene TRBJ2-1; D not certain. V lost 0 bases, J lost 9 bases, and 6 bases lay in between. Germline CDR1 is MGHRA and CDR2 is YSYEKL. There are 12 residues in the CDR3.

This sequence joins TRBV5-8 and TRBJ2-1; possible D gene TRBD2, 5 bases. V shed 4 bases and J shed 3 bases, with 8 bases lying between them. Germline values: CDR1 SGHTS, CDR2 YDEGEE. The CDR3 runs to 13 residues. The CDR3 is CASSLRVYNEQFF. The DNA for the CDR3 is TGTGCCAGCAGCCTGCGGGTCTACAATGAGCAGTTCTTC.

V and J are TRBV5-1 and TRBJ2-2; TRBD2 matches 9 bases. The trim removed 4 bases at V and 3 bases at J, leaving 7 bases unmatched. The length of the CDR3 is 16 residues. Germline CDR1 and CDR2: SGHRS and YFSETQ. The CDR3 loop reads CASSRLSGGYTGELFF. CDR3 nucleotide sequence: TGCGCCAGCAGCCGTCTTAGCGGGGGATACACCGGGGAGCTGTTTTTT.

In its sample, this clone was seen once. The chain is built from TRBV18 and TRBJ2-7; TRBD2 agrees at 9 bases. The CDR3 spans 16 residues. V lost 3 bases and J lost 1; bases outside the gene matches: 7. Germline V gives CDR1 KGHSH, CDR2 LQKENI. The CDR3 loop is CASSPPGLASSYEQYF. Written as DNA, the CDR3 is TGTGCCAGCTCACCGCCCGGACTAGCGTCTTCCTACGAGCAGTACTTC.

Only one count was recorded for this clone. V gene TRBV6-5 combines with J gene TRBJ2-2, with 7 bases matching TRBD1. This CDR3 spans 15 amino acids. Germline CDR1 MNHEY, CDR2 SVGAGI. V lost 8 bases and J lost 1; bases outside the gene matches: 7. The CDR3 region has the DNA TGTGCCAGCCGTTCGACAGGGCAGAACACCGGGGAGCTGTTTTTT. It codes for CASRSTGQNTGELFF.

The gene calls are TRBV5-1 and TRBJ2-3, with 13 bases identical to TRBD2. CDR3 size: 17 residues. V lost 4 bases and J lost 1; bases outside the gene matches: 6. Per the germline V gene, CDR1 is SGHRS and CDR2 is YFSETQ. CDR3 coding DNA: TGCGCCAGCAGCCAGGGACTAGCGGGAATTGGCACAGATACGCAGTATTTT. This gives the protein CASSQGLAGIGTDTQYF.

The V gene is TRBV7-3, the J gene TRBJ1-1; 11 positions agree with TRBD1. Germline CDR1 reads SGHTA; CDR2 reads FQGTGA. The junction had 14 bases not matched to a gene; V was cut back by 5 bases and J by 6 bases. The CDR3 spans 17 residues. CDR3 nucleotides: TGTGCCAGCAGCCCCGGACAGGGGGCGCGAATTGGCGCTGAAGCTTTCTTT. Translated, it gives CASSPGQGARIGAEAFF.

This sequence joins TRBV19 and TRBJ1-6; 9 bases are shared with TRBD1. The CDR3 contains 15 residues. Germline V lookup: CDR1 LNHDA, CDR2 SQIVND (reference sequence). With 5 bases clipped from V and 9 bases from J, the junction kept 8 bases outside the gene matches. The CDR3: CASSANTGGVSPLHF. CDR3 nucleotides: TGTGCCAGTAGTGCAAACACAGGGGGCGTTTCACCCCTCCACTTT.

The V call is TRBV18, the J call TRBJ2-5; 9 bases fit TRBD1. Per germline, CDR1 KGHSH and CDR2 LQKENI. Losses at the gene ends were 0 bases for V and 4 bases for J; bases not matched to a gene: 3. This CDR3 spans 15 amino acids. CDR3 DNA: TGTGCCAGCTCACCACCGGGACAGGGAGGAGAGACCCAGTACTTC. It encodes CASSPPGQGGETQYF.

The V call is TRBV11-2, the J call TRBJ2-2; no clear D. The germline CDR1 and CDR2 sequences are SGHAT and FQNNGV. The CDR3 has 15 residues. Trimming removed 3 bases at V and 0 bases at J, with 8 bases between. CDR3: CASSFWAANTGELFF. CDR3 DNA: TGTGCCAGCAGCTTTTGGGCAGCGAACACCGGGGAGCTGTTTTTT.

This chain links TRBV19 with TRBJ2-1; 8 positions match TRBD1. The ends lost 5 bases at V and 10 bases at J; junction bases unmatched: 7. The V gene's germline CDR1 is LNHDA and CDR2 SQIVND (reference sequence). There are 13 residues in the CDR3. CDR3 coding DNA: TGTGCCAGTAGTTGGCAGGGGGCCGGGGAGCAGTTCTTC. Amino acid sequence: CASSWQGAGEQFF.

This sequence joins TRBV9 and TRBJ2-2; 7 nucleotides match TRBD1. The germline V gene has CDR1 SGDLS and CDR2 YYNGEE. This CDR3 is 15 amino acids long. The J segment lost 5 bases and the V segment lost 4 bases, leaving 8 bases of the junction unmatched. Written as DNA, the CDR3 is TGTGCCAGCAGCACTACAGGGGTGAGAACCGGGGAGCTGTTTTTT. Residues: CASSTTGVRTGELFF.

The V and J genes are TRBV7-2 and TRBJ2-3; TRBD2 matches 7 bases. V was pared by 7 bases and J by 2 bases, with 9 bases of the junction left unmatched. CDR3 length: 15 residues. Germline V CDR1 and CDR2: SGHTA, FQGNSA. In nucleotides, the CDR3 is TGTGCCAGCAACTCGGGCGGGGGTTCCACAGATACGCAGTATTTT. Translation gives CASNSGGGSTDTQYF.

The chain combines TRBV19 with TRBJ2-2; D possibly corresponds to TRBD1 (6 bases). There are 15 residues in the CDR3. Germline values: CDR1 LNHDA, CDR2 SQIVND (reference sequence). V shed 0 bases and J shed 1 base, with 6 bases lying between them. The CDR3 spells CASSIDRGNTGELFF. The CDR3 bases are TGTGCCAGTAGTATAGACAGGGGGAACACCGGGGAGCTGTTTTTT.

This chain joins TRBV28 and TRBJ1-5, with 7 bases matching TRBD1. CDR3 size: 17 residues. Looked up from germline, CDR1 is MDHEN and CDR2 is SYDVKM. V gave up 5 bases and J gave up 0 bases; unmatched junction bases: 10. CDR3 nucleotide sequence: TGTGCCAGCAGTCCGCCCGGGACAGCCCTTAGCAATCAGCCCCAGCATTTT. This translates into CASSPPGTALSNQPQHF. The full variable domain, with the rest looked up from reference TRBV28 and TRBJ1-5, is DVKVTQSSRYLVKRTGEKVFLECVQDMDHENMFWYRQDPGLGLRLIYFSYDVKMKEKGDIPEGYSVSREKKERFSLILESASTNQTSMYLCASSPPGTALSNQPQHFGDGTRLSIL.

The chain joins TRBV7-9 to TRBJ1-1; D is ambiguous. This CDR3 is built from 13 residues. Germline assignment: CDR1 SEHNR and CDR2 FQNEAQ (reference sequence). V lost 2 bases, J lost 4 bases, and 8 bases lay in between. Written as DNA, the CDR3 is TGTGCCAGCAGCTTATACCCCAGCACTGAAGCTTTCTTT. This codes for CASSLYPSTEAFF.

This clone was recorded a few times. The CDR3 DNA follows: TGTGCCTGGAGTGTAGTAGCGGGGGGCCAAGAGACCCAGTACTTC. As protein: CAWSVVAGGQETQYF. The chain uses TRBV30 and TRBJ2-5, with TRBD2 matching over 10 bases. The CDR3 has 15 residues. Germline CDR1 GTSNPN, CDR2 SVGIG (reference sequence). The J segment lost 1 base and the V segment lost 0 bases, leaving 2 bases of the junction unmatched.

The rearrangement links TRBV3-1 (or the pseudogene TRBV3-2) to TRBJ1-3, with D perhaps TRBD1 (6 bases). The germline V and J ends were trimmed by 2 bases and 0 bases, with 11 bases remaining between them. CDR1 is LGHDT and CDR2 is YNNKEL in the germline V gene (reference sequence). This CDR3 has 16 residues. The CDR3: CASSQNRALSGNTIYF. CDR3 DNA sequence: TGTGCCAGCAGCCAAAACAGGGCTCTCTCTGGAAACACCATATATTTT.

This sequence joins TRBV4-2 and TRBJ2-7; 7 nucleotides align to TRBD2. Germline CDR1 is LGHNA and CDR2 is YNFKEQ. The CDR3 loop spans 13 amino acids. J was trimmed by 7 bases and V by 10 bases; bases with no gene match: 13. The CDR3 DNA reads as TGTGCCACCTCCGGGGGGAAGGGCGGAGAGCAGTACTTC. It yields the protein CATSGGKGGEQYF.

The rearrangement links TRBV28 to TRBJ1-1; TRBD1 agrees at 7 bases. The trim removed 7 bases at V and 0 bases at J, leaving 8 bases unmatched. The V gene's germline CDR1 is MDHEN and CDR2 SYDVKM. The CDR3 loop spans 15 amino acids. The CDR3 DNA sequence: TGTGCCAGCACCCAAGGGGGCTTCATGAACACTGAAGCTTTCTTT. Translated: CASTQGGFMNTEAFF.

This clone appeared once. The CDR3 region has the DNA TGTGCCAGCAGTGCCGCCTTGAGTCAGCATTTT. Its protein is CASSAALSQHF. The chain combines TRBV12-3 or TRBV12-4 with TRBJ1-5, with unresolved D. The CDR3 has 11 amino acids. V lost 5 bases to trimming and J lost 13 bases, with 12 bases between them.

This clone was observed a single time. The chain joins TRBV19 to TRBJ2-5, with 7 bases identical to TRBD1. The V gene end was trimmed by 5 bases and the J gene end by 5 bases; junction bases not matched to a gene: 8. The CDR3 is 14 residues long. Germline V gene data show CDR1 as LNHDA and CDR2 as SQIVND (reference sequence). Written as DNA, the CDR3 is TGTGCCAGTAGTGACACGAGGGGGCGGGAGACCCAGTACTTC. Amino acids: CASSDTRGRETQYF. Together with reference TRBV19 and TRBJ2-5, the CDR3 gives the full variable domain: DGGITQSPKYLFRKEGQNVTLSCEQNLNHDAMYWYRQDPGQGLRLIYYSQIVNDFQKGDIAEGYSVSREKKESFPLTVTSAQKNPTAFYLCASSDTRGRETQYFGPGTRLLVL.

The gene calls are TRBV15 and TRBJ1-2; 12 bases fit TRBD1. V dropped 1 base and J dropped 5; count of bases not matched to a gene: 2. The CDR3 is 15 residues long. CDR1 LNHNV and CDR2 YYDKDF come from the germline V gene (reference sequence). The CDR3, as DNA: TGTGCCACCAGCAGAGGGGACAGGGGGCTTTATGGCTACACCTTC. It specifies CATSRGDRGLYGYTF.